This T cell receptor beta chain was recovered during a study of blood T cell dynamics during melanoma immunotherapy. Germline loops: CDR1 SNHLY, CDR2 FYNNEI. The ends lost 8 bases at V and 6 bases at J; junction bases unmatched: 9. The CDR3 loop spans 13 amino acids. Time point reported: pre-treatment baseline. Repertoires were generated with immunoSEQ multiplex PCR, while TCRdb's copy carries only in-frame clones and drops some. Among approximately 3,500 clones listed, around 92% were seen once. The sample in question was effector memory CD8+ T cells from blood, obtained from a patient treated with checkpoint blockade. This TCR was sampled from a human donor with melanoma. The chain couples TRBV2 to TRBJ1-1; 7 bases are a match to TRBD1. The CDR3 nucleotides are TGTGCCAGCCACAAACAGGGGATCCCTGAAGCTTTCTTT. It translates to CASHKQGIPEAFF.